This T cell receptor beta chain stems from a study of shared clonotypes between healthy human individuals. The study, taken as a whole, reports: For naive CD4 cells, 4% to 5% of clonotypes were shared across a handful of donors. Genetic and exposure-history diversity was limited by the few donors.

Of note for this clone: Its specificity is unknown.

TCRdb's table, derived via immunoSEQ multiplex PCR, lists solely in-frame clones and lacks some. The repertoire holds approximately 2.1 million clones, with over 85% as singletons. Sequencing was performed on naive CD4+ T cells from PBMCs. Subset defined: CD45RA+ positively selected. The sequence came from a man aged 18 to 30 in good health. Some clones in this sample may be carry-over from other donors' samples.

The CDR3 reads CASNYGTANQPQHF. In DNA form, the CDR3 reads TGTGCCAGCAATTACGGGACAGCTAATCAGCCCCAGCATTTT. The chain has TRBV28 and TRBJ1-5, with 7 bases lining up with TRBD1. CDR3 size: 14 residues. Germline values: CDR1 MDHEN, CDR2 SYDVKM. V dropped 7 bases and J dropped 4; count of bases not matched to a gene: 7.